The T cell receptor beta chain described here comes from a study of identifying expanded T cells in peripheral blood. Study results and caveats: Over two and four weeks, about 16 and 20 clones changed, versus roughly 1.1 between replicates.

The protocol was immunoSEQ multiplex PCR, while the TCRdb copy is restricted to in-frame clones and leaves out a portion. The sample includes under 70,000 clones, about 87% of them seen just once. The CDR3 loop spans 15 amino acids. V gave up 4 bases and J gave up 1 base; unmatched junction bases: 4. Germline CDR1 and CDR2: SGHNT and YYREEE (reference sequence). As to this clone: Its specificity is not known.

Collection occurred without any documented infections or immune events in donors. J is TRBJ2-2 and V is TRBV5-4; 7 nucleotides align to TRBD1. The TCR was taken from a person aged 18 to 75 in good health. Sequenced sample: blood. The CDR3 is CASSRDSENTGELFF. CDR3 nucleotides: TGTGCCAGCAGCCGGGACAGTGAGAACACCGGGGAGCTGTTTTTT.